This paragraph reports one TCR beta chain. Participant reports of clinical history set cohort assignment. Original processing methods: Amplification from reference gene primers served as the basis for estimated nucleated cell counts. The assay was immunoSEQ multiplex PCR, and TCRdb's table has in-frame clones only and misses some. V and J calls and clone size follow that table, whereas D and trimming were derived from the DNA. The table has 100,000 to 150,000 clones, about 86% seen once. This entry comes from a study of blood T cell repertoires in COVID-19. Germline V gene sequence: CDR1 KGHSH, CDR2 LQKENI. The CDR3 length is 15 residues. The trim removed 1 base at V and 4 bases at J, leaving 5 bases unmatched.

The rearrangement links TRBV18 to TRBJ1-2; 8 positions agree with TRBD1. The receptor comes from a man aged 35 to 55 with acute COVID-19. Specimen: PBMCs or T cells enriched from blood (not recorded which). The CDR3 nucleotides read TGTGCCAGCTCACCACAGTGGGACAGGACCTATGGCTACACCTTC. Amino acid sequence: CASSPQWDRTYGYTF.